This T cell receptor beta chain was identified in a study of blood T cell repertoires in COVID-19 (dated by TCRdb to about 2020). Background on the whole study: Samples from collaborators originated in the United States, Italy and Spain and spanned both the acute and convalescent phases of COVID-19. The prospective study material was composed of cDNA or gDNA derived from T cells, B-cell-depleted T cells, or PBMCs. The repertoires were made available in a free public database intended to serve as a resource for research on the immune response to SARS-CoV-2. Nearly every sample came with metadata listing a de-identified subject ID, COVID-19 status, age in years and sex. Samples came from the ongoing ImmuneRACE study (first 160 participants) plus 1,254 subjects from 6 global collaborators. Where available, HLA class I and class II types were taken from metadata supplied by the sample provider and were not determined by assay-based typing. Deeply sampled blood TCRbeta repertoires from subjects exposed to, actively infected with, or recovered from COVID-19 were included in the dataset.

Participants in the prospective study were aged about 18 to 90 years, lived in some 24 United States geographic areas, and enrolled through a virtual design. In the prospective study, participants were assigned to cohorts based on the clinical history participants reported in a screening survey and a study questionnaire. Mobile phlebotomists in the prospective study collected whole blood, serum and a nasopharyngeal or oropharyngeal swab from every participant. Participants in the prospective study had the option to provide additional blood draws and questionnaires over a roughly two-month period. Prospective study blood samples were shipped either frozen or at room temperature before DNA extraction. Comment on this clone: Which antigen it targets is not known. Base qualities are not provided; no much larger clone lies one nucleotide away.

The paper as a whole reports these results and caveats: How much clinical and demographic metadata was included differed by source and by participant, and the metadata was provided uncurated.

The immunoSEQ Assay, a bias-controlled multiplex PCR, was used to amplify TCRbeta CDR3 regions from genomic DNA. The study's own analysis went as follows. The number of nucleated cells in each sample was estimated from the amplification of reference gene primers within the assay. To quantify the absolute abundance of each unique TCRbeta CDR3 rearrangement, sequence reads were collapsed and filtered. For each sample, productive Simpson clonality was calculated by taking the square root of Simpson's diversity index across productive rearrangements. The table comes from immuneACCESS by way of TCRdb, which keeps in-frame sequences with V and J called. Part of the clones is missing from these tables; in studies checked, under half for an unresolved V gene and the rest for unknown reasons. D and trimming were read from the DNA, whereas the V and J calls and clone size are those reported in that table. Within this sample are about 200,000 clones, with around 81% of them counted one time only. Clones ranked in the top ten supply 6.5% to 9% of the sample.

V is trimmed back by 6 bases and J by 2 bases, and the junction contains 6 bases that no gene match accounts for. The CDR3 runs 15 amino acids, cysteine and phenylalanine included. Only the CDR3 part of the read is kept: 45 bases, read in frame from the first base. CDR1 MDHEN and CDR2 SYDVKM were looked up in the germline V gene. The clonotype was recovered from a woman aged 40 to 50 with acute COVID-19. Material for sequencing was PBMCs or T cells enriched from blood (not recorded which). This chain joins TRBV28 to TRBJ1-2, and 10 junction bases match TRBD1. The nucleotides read TGTGCCAGCAGGGAGGACAGGGGGACCAACTATGGCTACACCTTC. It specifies CASREDRGTNYGYTF.